This is a list of T cell receptor beta chains from one sample in a study of blood T cells in healthy people across ages. TCRdb redid the calling of the 5' RACE reads with MiXCR, one entry per CDR3 protein. The sample lists 650,000 to 800,000 distinct CDR3 sequences, roughly 44% occurring once. The sequencing input was blood. All receptors come from a man aged 55-75 years in good health. The CDR3 runs from the conserved cysteine through the conserved F or W. Fields, in order: J gene, clone size, V gene, D gene, CDR3 DNA, CDR3 protein. D genes are given only for firm matches. Size values are once, few and many counts, or a class for expanded clones, and some rows have none.

j_gene: TRBJ2-5
abundance: .
v_gene: TRBV18
d_gene: TRBD1
CDR3nt: TGTGCCAGCGTACCACAGGGGGGAGAGACCCAGTACTTC
CDR3aa: CASVPQGGETQYF

j_gene: TRBJ2-3
abundance: .
v_gene: TRBV12-3/TRBV12-4
d_gene: TRBD2
CDR3nt: TGTGCCAGCAGCATAGGGAGGGCAGATACGCAGTATTTT
CDR3aa: CASSIGRADTQYF

j_gene: TRBJ2-1
abundance: few
v_gene: TRBV6-2/TRBV6-3
d_gene: TRBD1
CDR3nt: TGTGCCAGCAGATGGGACAGGGCCCACAATGAGCAGTTCTTC
CDR3aa: CASRWDRAHNEQFF

j_gene: TRBJ2-5
abundance: .
v_gene: TRBV4-3
d_gene: .
CDR3nt: TGCGCCAGCAGCCAAGTTCCTAGACCGAGGTTTGATGAGCAGTACTTC
CDR3aa: CASSQVPRPRFDEQYF

j_gene: TRBJ2-3
abundance: .
v_gene: TRBV12-3/TRBV12-4
d_gene: TRBD2
CDR3nt: TGTGCCAGCAGTTTAGCCCAGCGGGATTTTTTCACAGATACGCAGTATTTT
CDR3aa: CASSLAQRDFFTDTQYF

j_gene: TRBJ2-7
abundance: few
v_gene: TRBV6-5
d_gene: .
CDR3nt: TGTGCCAGCAGTTACTCGAATGGGCAGGGCTGGGGTGAGCAGTACTTC
CDR3aa: CASSYSNGQGWGEQYF

j_gene: TRBJ2-7
abundance: .
v_gene: TRBV3-1
d_gene: TRBD1
CDR3nt: TGTGCCAGCAGCCAAGATGTCCGGACAGGGGGCTACGAGCAGTACTTC
CDR3aa: CASSQDVRTGGYEQYF

j_gene: TRBJ2-3
abundance: many
v_gene: TRBV5-5
d_gene: .
CDR3nt: TGTGCCAGCAGCTCAGTCGTGGGGTTGACAGATACGCAGTATTTT
CDR3aa: CASSSVVGLTDTQYF

j_gene: TRBJ2-7
abundance: .
v_gene: TRBV20-1
d_gene: TRBD1
CDR3nt: TGCAGTGCTACAGGGGGCGAGCAGTACTTC
CDR3aa: CSATGGEQYF

j_gene: TRBJ2-5
abundance: few
v_gene: TRBV6-6
d_gene: TRBD2
CDR3nt: TGTGCCAGCAGTTTTGGACTAGAGGGAGAGACCCAGTACTTC
CDR3aa: CASSFGLEGETQYF

j_gene: TRBJ2-7
abundance: .
v_gene: TRBV18
d_gene: TRBD1
CDR3nt: TGTGCCAGCTCACCTCTCGCCCCGGGGACAGGGGGCCACGAGCAGTACTTC
CDR3aa: CASSPLAPGTGGHEQYF

j_gene: TRBJ1-1
abundance: .
v_gene: TRBV9
d_gene: .
CDR3nt: TGTGCCAGCAGCTCAAAGGTGAACACTGAAGCTTTCTTT
CDR3aa: CASSSKVNTEAFF

j_gene: TRBJ2-1
abundance: many
v_gene: TRBV20-1
d_gene: .
CDR3nt: TGCAGTGCTACGAAACAGGTATACAATGAGCAGTTCTTC
CDR3aa: CSATKQVYNEQFF

j_gene: TRBJ1-2
abundance: once
v_gene: TRBV7-2
d_gene: TRBD1
CDR3nt: TGTGCCAGCAGCTTCACAGGGGCCAACACCTATGGCTACACCTTC
CDR3aa: CASSFTGANTYGYTF

j_gene: TRBJ2-5
abundance: .
v_gene: TRBV4-3
d_gene: TRBD2
CDR3nt: TGCGCCAGCAGCCAGAAGTTGCGGGGGGGCCATAATGAGCAGTACTTC
CDR3aa: CASSQKLRGGHNEQYF

j_gene: TRBJ2-3
abundance: .
v_gene: TRBV9
d_gene: .
CDR3nt: TGTGCCAGCAGCGTAGTAGGGCTAGATACGCAGTATTTT
CDR3aa: CASSVVGLDTQYF

j_gene: TRBJ2-3
abundance: .
v_gene: TRBV6-1
d_gene: .
CDR3nt: TGTGCCAGCAGTGAATGGAGCACGGGGACAGATACGCAGTATTTT
CDR3aa: CASSEWSTGTDTQYF

j_gene: TRBJ2-7
abundance: .
v_gene: TRBV7-2
d_gene: .
CDR3nt: TGTGCCAGCAGCTCCGGACTACCCTACGAGCAGTACTTC
CDR3aa: CASSSGLPYEQYF

j_gene: TRBJ2-1
abundance: .
v_gene: TRBV6-5
d_gene: TRBD2
CDR3nt: TGTGCCAGCAGTTACTCGAGCGTAGCGGGATACCTGAGTGAGCAGTTCTTC
CDR3aa: CASSYSSVAGYLSEQFF

j_gene: TRBJ2-6
abundance: .
v_gene: TRBV28
d_gene: .
CDR3nt: TGTGCCGGCAGTACCCCAGGGTCGGCTGGGGCCAACGTCCTGACTTTC
CDR3aa: CAGSTPGSAGANVLTF